This T cell receptor (beta chain) emerged from a study of T cell responses to AZD1222 COVID-19 vaccine. Overall study findings and caveats: The span of vaccine-associated CD4 TCRs extended across spike, with dominance at 160-218 and 743-854.

Worth noting for this clone: Antigen unknown.

Trimming shortened V by 3 bases and J by 6 bases, and 15 bases separated the two germline ends. The CDR3 extends over 15 amino acids. CDR1 is SGHRS, CDR2 YFSETQ, per germline. Method: immunoSEQ multiplex PCR; TCRdb's copy keeps in-frame clones and lacks some. The sample has more than 150,000 clones, 85% to 95% seen once. This specimen was peripheral blood, taken 28 days after the second AZD1222 dose. The chain combines TRBV5-1 with TRBJ2-2; the D gene could be TRBD1 or TRBD2 (6 bases each). The TCR comes from an adult who received the AZD1222 COVID-19 vaccine. The CDR3 DNA follows: TGCGCCAGCAGCTGGGGGGCAGGGTCCCCCGGGGAGCTGTTTTTT. This sequence encodes CASSWGAGSPGELFF.